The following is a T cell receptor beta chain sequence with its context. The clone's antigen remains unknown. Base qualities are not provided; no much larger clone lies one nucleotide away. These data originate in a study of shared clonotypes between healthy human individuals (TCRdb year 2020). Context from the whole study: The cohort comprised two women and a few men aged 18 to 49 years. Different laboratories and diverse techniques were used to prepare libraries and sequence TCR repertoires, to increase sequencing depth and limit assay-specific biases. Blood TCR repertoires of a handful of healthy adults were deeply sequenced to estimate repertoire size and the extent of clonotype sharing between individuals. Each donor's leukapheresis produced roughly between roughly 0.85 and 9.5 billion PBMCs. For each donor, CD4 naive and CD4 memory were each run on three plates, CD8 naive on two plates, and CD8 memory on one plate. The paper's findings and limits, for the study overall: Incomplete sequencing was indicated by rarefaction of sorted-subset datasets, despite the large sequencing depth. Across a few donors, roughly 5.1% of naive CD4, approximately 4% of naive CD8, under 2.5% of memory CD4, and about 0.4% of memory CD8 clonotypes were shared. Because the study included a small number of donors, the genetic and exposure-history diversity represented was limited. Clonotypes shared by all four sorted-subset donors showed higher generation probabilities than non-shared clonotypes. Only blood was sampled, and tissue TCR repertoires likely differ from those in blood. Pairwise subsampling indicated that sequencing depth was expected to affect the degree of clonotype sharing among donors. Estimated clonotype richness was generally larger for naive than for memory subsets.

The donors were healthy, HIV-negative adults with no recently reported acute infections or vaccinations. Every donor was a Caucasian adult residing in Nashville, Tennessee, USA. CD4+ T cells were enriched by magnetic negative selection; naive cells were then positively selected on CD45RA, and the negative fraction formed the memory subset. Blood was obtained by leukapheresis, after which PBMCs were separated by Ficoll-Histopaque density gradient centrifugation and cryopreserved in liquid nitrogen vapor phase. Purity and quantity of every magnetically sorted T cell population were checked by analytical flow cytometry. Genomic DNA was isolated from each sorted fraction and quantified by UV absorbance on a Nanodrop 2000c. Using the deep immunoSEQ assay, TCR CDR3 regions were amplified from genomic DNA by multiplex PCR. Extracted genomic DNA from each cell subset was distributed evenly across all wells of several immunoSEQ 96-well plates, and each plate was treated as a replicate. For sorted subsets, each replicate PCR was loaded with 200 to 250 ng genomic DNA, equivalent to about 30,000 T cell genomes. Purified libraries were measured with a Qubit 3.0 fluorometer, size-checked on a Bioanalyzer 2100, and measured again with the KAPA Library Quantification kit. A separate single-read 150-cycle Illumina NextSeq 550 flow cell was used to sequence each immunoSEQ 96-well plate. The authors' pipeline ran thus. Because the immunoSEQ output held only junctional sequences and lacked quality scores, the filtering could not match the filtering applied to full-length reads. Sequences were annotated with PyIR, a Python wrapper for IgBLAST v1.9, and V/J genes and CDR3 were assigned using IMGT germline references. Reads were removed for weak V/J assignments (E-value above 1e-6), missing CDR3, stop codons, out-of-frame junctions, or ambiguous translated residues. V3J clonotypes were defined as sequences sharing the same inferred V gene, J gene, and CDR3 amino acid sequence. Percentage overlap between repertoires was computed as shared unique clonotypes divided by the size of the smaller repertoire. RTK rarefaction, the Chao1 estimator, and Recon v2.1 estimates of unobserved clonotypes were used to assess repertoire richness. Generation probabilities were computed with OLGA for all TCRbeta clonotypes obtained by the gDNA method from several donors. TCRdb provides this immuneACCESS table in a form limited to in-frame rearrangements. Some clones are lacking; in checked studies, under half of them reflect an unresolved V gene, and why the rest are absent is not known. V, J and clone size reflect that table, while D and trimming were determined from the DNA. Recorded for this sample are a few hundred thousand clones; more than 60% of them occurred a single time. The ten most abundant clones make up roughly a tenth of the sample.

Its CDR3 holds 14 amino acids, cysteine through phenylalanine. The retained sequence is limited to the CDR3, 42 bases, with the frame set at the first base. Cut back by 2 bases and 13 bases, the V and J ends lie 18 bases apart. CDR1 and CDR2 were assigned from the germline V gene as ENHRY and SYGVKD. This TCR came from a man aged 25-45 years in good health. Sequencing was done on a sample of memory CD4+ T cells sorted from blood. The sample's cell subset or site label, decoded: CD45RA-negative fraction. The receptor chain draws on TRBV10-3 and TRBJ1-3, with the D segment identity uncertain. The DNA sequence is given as TGTGCCATCAGTGAGCTAAACCCGAGTGGGAGGATATATTTT. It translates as CAISELNPSGRIYF.